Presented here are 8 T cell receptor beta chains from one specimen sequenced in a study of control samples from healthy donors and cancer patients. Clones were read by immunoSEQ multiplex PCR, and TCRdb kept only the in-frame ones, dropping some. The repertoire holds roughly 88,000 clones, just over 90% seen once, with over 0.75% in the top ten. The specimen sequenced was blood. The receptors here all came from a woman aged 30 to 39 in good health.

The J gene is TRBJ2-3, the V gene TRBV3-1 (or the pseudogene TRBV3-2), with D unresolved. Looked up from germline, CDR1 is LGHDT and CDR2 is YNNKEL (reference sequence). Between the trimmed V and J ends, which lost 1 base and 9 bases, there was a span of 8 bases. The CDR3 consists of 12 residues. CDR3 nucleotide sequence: TGTGCCAGCAGCCAAGTTTCTACGACGCAGTATTTT. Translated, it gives CASSQVSTTQYF.

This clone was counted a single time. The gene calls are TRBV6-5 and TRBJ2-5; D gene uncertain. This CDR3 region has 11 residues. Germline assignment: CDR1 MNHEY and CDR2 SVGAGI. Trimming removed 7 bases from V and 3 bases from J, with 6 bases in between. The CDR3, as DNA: TGTGCCAGCAAGGCCGAAGAGACCCAGTACTTC. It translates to CASKAEETQYF.

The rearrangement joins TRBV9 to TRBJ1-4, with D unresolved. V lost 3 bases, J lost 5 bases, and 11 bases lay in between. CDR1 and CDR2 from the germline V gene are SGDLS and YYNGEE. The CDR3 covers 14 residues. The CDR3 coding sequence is TGTGCCAGCAGCGAGGGTAGGGTCAATGAAAAACTGTTTTTT. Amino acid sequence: CASSEGRVNEKLFF. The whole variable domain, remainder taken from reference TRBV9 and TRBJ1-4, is DSGVTQTPKHLITATGQRVTLRCSPRSGDLSVYWYQQSLDQGLQFLIQYYNGEERAKGNILERFSAQQFPDLHSELNLSSLELGDSALYFCASSEGRVNEKLFFGSGTQLSVL.

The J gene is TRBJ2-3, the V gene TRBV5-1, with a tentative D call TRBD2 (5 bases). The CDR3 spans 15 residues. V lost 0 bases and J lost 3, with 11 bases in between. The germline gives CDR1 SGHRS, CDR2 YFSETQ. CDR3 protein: CASSLVASRTDTQYF. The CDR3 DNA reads TGCGCCAGCAGCTTGGTTGCTAGCCGAACAGATACGCAGTATTTT. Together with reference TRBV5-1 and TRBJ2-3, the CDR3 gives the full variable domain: KAGVTQTPRYLIKTRGQQVTLSCSPISGHRSVSWYQQTPGQGLQFLFEYFSETQRNKGNFPGRFSGRQFSNSRSEMNVSTLELGDSALYLCASSLVASRTDTQYFGPGTRLTVL.

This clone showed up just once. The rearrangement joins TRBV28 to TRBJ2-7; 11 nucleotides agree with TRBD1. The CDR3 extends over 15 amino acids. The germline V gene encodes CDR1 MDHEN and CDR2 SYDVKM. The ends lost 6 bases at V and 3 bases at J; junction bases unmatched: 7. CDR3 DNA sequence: TGTGCCAGCAGACGAACCGGGACAGGGGGCTACGAGCAGTACTTC. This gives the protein CASRRTGTGGYEQYF. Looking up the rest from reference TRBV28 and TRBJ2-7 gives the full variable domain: DVKVTQSSRYLVKRTGEKVFLECVQDMDHENMFWYRQDPGLGLRLIYFSYDVKMKEKGDIPEGYSVSREKKERFSLILESASTNQTSMYLCASRRTGTGGYEQYFGPGTRLTVT.

The CDR3 here is CASSLGQNLVVEQYF. CDR3 bases: TGCGCCAGCAGCTTGGGACAGAATCTAGTGGTTGAGCAGTACTTC. The chain employs TRBV5-1 and TRBJ2-7, with D tentatively TRBD1 (5 bases). V shed 0 bases and J shed 7 bases, with 17 bases lying between them. Germline CDR1 reads SGHRS; CDR2 reads YFSETQ. The CDR3 runs to 15 residues.

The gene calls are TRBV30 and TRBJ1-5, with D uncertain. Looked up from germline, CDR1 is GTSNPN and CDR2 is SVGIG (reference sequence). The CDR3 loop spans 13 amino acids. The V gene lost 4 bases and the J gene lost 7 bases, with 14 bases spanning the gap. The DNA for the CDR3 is TGTGCCTGGACAGGTGGGTCGGGGCAGCCCCAGCATTTT. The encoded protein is CAWTGGSGQPQHF. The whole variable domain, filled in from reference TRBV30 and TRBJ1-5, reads SQTIHQWPATLVQPVGSPLSLECTVEGTSNPNLYWYRQAAGRGLQLLFYSVGIGQISSEVPQNLSASRPQDRQFILSSKKLLLSDSGFYLCAWTGGSGQPQHFGDGTRLSIL.

The CDR3: CASSLAQGSGNTIYF. The CDR3, as DNA: TGCGCCAGCAGCTTGGCCCAGGGTTCAGGAAACACCATATATTTT. The chain links TRBV5-1 to TRBJ1-3; weak D call: TRBD1 (5 bases). V was shortened by 0 bases and J by 4 bases, with 11 bases between the two germline ends. The CDR3 runs 15 residues. Germline V gives CDR1 SGHRS, CDR2 YFSETQ.